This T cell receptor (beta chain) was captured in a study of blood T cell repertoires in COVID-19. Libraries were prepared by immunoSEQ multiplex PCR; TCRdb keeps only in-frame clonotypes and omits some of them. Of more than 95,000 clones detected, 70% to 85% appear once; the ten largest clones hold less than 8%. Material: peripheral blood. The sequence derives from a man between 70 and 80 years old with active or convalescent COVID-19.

For the CDR3, the DNA is TGTGCCAGCAGATATGCCGGGACTAGCGGCTCCTACGAGCAGTACTTC. The encoded protein is CASRYAGTSGSYEQYF. The chain employs TRBV28 and TRBJ2-7; 11 bases map to TRBD2. V lost 6 bases to trimming and J lost 0 bases; unmatched junction nucleotides: 7. The germline CDR1 and CDR2 sequences are MDHEN and SYDVKM. The CDR3 is 16 residues long.